The source of this TCR beta chain is a study of OX40 agonist ivuxolimab in advanced cancers. Study-level information: Prior anti-PD-1, anti-PD-L1 or anti-CTLA-4 therapy was allowed; 35% to 40% had some. General study points: Some patients without response likewise showed low normalized clonal expansion. By week 6 at 0.1 to 3.0 mg/kg, blood CD4+ and CD8+ T cells had expanded clonally.

Per germline, CDR1 SGHVS and CDR2 FQNEAQ. Deletions cut 6 bases from V and 2 bases from J, with 11 bases between. This CDR3 has 14 amino acids. TCRdb's table, derived via immunoSEQ multiplex PCR, lists solely in-frame clones and lacks some. The sample has tens of thousands of clones, 75% to 90% seen once; the top ten hold less than 3.5%. As concerns this clone: Its antigen is as yet unknown.

This clonotype was obtained from an adult with an advanced solid tumor such as melanoma, head and neck, liver or kidney cancer. The starting material was CD4+ or CD8+ T cells sorted from blood, obtained in a trial of the OX40 agonist ivuxolimab. The chain is built from TRBV7-8 and TRBJ1-5; D ambiguous. The CDR3 bases are TGTGCCAGCAGGGGCCCCGGGGGCAATCAGCCCCAGCATTTT. Encoded protein: CASRGPGGNQPQHF. Variable domain in full (rest from reference TRBV7-8 and TRBJ1-5): GAGVSQSPRYKVAKRGQDVALRCDPISGHVSLFWYQQALGQGPEFLTYFQNEAQLDKSGLPSDRFFAERPEGSVSTLKIQRTQQEDSAVYLCASRGPGGNQPQHFGDGTRLSIL.